This entry is about one T cell receptor beta chain. These data come from a study of shared clonotypes between healthy human individuals. TCRdb's table, derived via immunoSEQ multiplex PCR, lists solely in-frame clones and lacks some. Of under 1,900,000 clones in the sample, approximately 98.5% were seen once. The CDR3 is made up of 16 amino acids. CDR1 and CDR2 (germline): KGHSH, LQKENI. With 2 bases removed from V and 1 base from J, the gap between germline ends came to 12 bases. The clonotype was recovered from a young man in good health. Sequencing input: naive CD4+ T cells sorted from blood. Subset here: CD45RA+ positively selected. This chain joins TRBV18 and TRBJ1-5; D is possibly TRBD1 (5 bases). The CDR3 loop reads CASSPAGGTSNQPQHF. CDR3 sequence (DNA): TGTGCCAGCTCACCAGCGGGGGGAACCAGCAATCAGCCCCAGCATTTT.